These T cell receptor beta chains were read from a single sample in a study of cytomegalovirus exposure and HLA in healthy donors. Produced via immunoSEQ multiplex PCR; TCRdb's table is partial and in-frame only. Seen here are some 130,000 clones, roughly four fifths observed once, and the top ten hold roughly 29%. Sequencing used PBMCs. These receptors all stem from a man aged 25-45 years in good health and CMV-seropositive. Both conserved end residues are part of each CDR3. Fields, in order: V gene, J gene, D gene, clone size, CDR3 DNA, CDR3 protein. D genes are given only for firm matches. Rows may omit the clone size; those that give it use once, few, many or a size class.

V gene: TRBV7-3
J gene: TRBJ1-1
D gene: TRBD1
clone size: once
CDR3 DNA: TGTGCCAGCAGCCTAAGACAGGGAACTGAAGCTTTCTTT
CDR3 protein: CASSLRQGTEAFF

V gene: TRBV7-9
J gene: TRBJ1-1
D gene: -
clone size: few
CDR3 DNA: TGTGCCAGCAGCTCTAACACTGAAGCTTTCTTT
CDR3 protein: CASSSNTEAFF

V gene: TRBV5-6
J gene: TRBJ1-2
D gene: -
clone size: -
CDR3 DNA: TGTGCCAGCAGCTTGTCCAGCTATGGCTACACCTTC
CDR3 protein: CASSLSSYGYTF

V gene: TRBV5-4
J gene: TRBJ2-3
D gene: -
clone size: -
CDR3 DNA: TGTGCCAGCAGCCCCAGTACGTCAGATACGCAGTATTTT
CDR3 protein: CASSPSTSDTQYF

V gene: TRBV2
J gene: TRBJ2-3
D gene: -
clone size: -
CDR3 DNA: TGTGCCAGCAGTGATTTCGGAACAGGCACAGATACGCAGTATTTT
CDR3 protein: CASSDFGTGTDTQYF

V gene: TRBV10-3
J gene: TRBJ2-3
D gene: TRBD2
clone size: -
CDR3 DNA: TGTGCCATCAGCGATGGGACTAGCGGAAGCCCTAGCACAGATACGCAGTATTTT
CDR3 protein: CAISDGTSGSPSTDTQYF

V gene: TRBV21-1
J gene: TRBJ2-2
D gene: -
clone size: -
CDR3 DNA: TGTGCCAGCAGCACACCGGGACAGGGGGGATTAGCGTTCCCCGGGGAGCTGTTTTTT
CDR3 protein: CASSTPGQGGLAFPGELFF

V gene: TRBV5-4
J gene: TRBJ2-7
D gene: TRBD1
clone size: -
CDR3 DNA: TGTGCCAGCAGCACGGGACAGGGGGCCTCCTACGAGCAGTACTTC
CDR3 protein: CASSTGQGASYEQYF

V gene: TRBV7-2
J gene: TRBJ2-2
D gene: TRBD2
clone size: -
CDR3 DNA: TGTGCCAGCAGCGGTAGCGGGGGCACCGCCGGGGAGCTGTTTTTT
CDR3 protein: CASSGSGGTAGELFF

V gene: TRBV7-9
J gene: TRBJ1-3
D gene: -
clone size: -
CDR3 DNA: TGTGCCAGCACCGACCCTCCCCCCGGGGGAGTCCCGGGAAACACCATATATTTT
CDR3 protein: CASTDPPPGGVPGNTIYF

V gene: TRBV7-2
J gene: TRBJ2-1
D gene: -
clone size: -
CDR3 DNA: TGTGCCAGCGGTAGACAGGCGTCCTACAATGAGCAGTTCTTC
CDR3 protein: CASGRQASYNEQFF

V gene: TRBV5-4
J gene: TRBJ2-7
D gene: TRBD2
clone size: many
CDR3 DNA: TGTGCCAGCAGCCGAACCCCGGGACTAGCGGCGTACGAGCAGTACTTC
CDR3 protein: CASSRTPGLAAYEQYF

V gene: TRBV25-1
J gene: TRBJ2-2
D gene: -
clone size: -
CDR3 DNA: TGTGCCAGCGGGGGAGCAGCGGGGAACACCGGGGAGCTGTTTTTT
CDR3 protein: CASGGAAGNTGELFF

V gene: TRBV4-2
J gene: TRBJ2-3
D gene: -
clone size: once
CDR3 DNA: TGTGCCAGCAGCCAAGATCTGGGACTTTTCACAGATACGCAGTATTTT
CDR3 protein: CASSQDLGLFTDTQYF

V gene: TRBV7-7
J gene: TRBJ2-7
D gene: TRBD2
clone size: few
CDR3 DNA: TGTGCCAGCAGCCCACTGGCGGGGGAGCAATACGAGCAGTACTTC
CDR3 protein: CASSPLAGEQYEQYF

V gene: TRBV6-5
J gene: TRBJ2-1
D gene: -
clone size: -
CDR3 DNA: TGTGCCAGCAGTTACAGGGGTGGGAATGAGCAGTTCTTC
CDR3 protein: CASSYRGGNEQFF